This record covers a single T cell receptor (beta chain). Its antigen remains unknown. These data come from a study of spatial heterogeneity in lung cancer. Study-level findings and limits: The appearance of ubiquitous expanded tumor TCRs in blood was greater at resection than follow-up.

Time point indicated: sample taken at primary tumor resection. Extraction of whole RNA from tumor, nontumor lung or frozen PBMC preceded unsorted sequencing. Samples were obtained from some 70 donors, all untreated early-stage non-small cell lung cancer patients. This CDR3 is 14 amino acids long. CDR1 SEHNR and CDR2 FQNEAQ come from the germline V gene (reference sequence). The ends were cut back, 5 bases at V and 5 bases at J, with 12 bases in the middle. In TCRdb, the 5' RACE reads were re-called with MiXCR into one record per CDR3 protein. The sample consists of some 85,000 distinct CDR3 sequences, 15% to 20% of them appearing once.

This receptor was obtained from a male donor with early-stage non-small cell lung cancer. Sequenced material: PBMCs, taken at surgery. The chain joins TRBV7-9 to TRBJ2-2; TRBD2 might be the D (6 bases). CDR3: CASSLGTSTGELFF. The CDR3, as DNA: TGTGCCAGCAGCCTCGGGACTTCGACCGGGGAGCTGTTTTTT.